The 17 T cell receptor beta chains presented below share a single source sample, sequenced in a study of cytotoxic CD8 clonotypes in ibrutinib-treated CLL. Sequencing used immunoSEQ multiplex PCR; TCRdb keeps in-frame clones, though not all of them. The sample lists 50,000 to 65,000 clones, about 65% occurring once. The sequences come from PBMCs, collected after 12 months of ibrutinib treatment. These receptors originate from a human donor with chronic lymphocytic leukemia.

This sequence joins TRBV19 and TRBJ2-1; D is perhaps TRBD2 (6 bases). V was clipped by 1 base and J by 0 bases, with 13 bases between them. The CDR3 totals 17 residues. Germline assignment: CDR1 LNHDA and CDR2 SQIVND (reference sequence). This chain's CDR3 is CASSIAGGTSSYNEQFF. The DNA for the CDR3 is TGTGCCAGTAGTATAGCGGGCGGGACGAGCTCCTACAATGAGCAGTTCTTC.

The chain couples TRBV6-6 to TRBJ2-7; the match to TRBD2 covers 12 bases. Germline trimming cut 5 bases from V and 4 bases from J; bases unmatched to any gene: 6. CDR3 length equals 15 residues. Germline V CDR1 and CDR2: MNHNY, SVGAGI (reference sequence). The CDR3 is CASSRPGLAGYEQYF. CDR3 nucleotides: TGTGCCAGCAGTAGACCGGGACTAGCGGGTTACGAGCAGTACTTC.

This clone was counted a single time. This sequence joins TRBV11-3 and TRBJ1-5; D ambiguous. CDR3 length equals 14 residues. Germline CDR1 SGHNT, CDR2 YENEEA. The germline V and J ends were trimmed by 5 bases and 3 bases, with 11 bases remaining between them. CDR3 nucleotide sequence: TGTGCCAGCAGCGTACGACGGTACAATCAGCCCCAGCATTTT. The encoded protein is CASSVRRYNQPQHF.

This chain connects TRBV5-1 to TRBJ2-1; D is perhaps TRBD1 or TRBD2 (5 bases each). CDR1 and CDR2 from the germline V gene are SGHRS and YFSETQ. V was clipped by 1 base and J by 0 bases, with 8 bases between them. This CDR3 comprises 15 residues. For the CDR3, the DNA is TGCGCCAGCAGCTTGAGTGGGACCTCCTACAATGAGCAGTTCTTC. Translated: CASSLSGTSYNEQFF.

This chain uses TRBV7-9 with TRBJ2-7, with 9 bases matching TRBD1. The CDR3 totals 15 residues. V gave up 6 bases and J gave up 2 bases; unmatched junction bases: 8. Germline lookup yields CDR1 SEHNR and CDR2 FQNEAQ (reference sequence). For the CDR3, the DNA is TGTGCCAGCAGTCCCACAGGGGGCGTTACCTACGAGCAGTACTTC. Translated, it gives CASSPTGGVTYEQYF.

The chain combines TRBV28 with TRBJ2-7; D is ambiguous. CDR1 is MDHEN, CDR2 SYDVKM, per germline. CDR3 length: 11 amino acids. V was shortened by 3 bases and J by 4 bases, with 4 bases between the two germline ends. Written as DNA, the CDR3 is TGTGCCAGCAGTTTCCGTTACGAGCAGTACTTC. It is translated as CASSFRYEQYF.

The CDR3 sequence: CAWSDLTNTGELFF. CDR3 nucleotide sequence: TGTGCCTGGAGTGATCTTACGAACACCGGGGAGCTGTTTTTT. The rearrangement joins TRBV30 to TRBJ2-2; no firm D call. This CDR3 is built from 14 residues. CDR1 and CDR2 from the germline V gene are GTSNPN and SVGIG (reference sequence). The germline V and J ends were trimmed by 1 base and 0 bases, with 6 bases remaining between them.

The CDR3 region is CASSLGQTSEETQYF. CDR3 sequence (DNA): TGTGCCAGCAGCTTAGGGCAAACTAGCGAAGAGACCCAGTACTTC. This chain links TRBV11-3 with TRBJ2-5; 7 nucleotides match TRBD2. Losses at the gene ends were 1 base for V and 3 bases for J; bases not matched to a gene: 5. Germline V lookup: CDR1 SGHNT, CDR2 YENEEA. CDR3 size: 15 residues.

This sequence joins TRBV7-7 and TRBJ2-3; 12 nucleotides match TRBD2. There are 17 residues in the CDR3. Germline V gives CDR1 SSHAT, CDR2 FNYEAQ (reference sequence). V was clipped by 1 base and J by 4 bases; unmatched bases: 6. CDR3 DNA sequence: TGTGCCAGCAGCTTAGTCTTGACTAGCGGGAGCGCAGATACGCAGTATTTT. This gives the protein CASSLVLTSGSADTQYF.

The chain couples TRBV14 to TRBJ2-3, with TRBD2 matching over 10 bases. The germline V gene encodes CDR1 SGHDN and CDR2 FVKESK. The CDR3 has 15 residues. V lost 5 bases, J lost 3 bases, and 5 bases stayed unmatched. The CDR3 bases are TGTGCCAGCAGCGTGGGGACTAGCGCAACAGATACGCAGTATTTT. Translation: CASSVGTSATDTQYF.

This sequence joins TRBV5-1 and TRBJ2-1; tentative D call: TRBD1 (6 bases). The germline V gene has CDR1 SGHRS and CDR2 YFSETQ. CDR3 length: 13 residues. V lost 0 bases and J 6 bases, leaving 7 bases between the germline ends. The CDR3 is CASSLARGNEQFF. The CDR3 coding sequence is TGCGCCAGCAGCTTGGCCAGGGGCAATGAGCAGTTCTTC.

J is TRBJ2-3 and V is TRBV30; TRBD2 matches at 14 bases. Germline values: CDR1 GTSNPN, CDR2 SVGIG (reference sequence). This CDR3 has 16 residues. Trimming at V came to 2 bases and at J to 3 bases, leaving 4 bases not matched to a gene. The CDR3 protein is CAWSWGTSGSTDTQYF. The CDR3 nucleotides read TGTGCCTGGAGTTGGGGGACTAGCGGGAGTACAGATACGCAGTATTTT. Supplemented by reference TRBV30 and TRBJ2-3, the full variable domain reads SQTIHQWPATLVQPVGSPLSLECTVEGTSNPNLYWYRQAAGRGLQLLFYSVGIGQISSEVPQNLSASRPQDRQFILSSKKLLLSDSGFYLCAWSWGTSGSTDTQYFGPGTRLTVL.

This clone was seen more than once but under ten times. The chain has TRBV29-1 and TRBJ2-5; unclear D gene. The CDR3 runs 11 residues. V was pared by 8 bases and J by 2 bases, with 9 bases between. Germline-derived CDR1 and CDR2 are SQVTM and ANQGSEA. The CDR3 region is CSPRIQETQYF. The CDR3 coding sequence is TGCAGCCCTCGGATACAAGAGACCCAGTACTTC. The full variable domain, in which reference TRBV29-1 and TRBJ2-5 provide the parts outside the CDR3, is SAVISQKPSRDICQRGTSLTIQCQVDSQVTMMFWYRQQPGQSLTLIATANQGSEATYESGFVIDKFPISRPNLTFSTLTVSNMSPEDSSIYLCSPRIQETQYFGPGTRLLVL.

The table lists this clone with a count of one. CDR3 protein: CASSLRISRSSDTQYF. The CDR3 DNA is TGTGCCAGCAGTTTAAGGATATCCAGGTCTTCAGATACGCAGTATTTT. The rearrangement uses TRBV27 and TRBJ2-3; no clear D. V lost 2 bases to trimming and J lost 4 bases, with 16 bases between them. Germline V gene lookup returns CDR1 MNHEY and CDR2 SMNVEV (reference sequence). The CDR3 has 16 residues.

This rearrangement joins TRBV5-1 to TRBJ2-1, with D perhaps TRBD2 (6 bases). This CDR3 is built from 16 residues. The V and J ends lost 4 bases and 8 bases respectively, with 22 bases between them. Germline CDR1 SGHRS, CDR2 YFSETQ. Written as DNA, the CDR3 is TGCGCCAGCAGCCGCGTCGGTGGGAGGCTAGGGGATGAGCAGTTCTTC. This codes for CASSRVGGRLGDEQFF.

The genes are TRBV5-1 and TRBJ2-6; TRBD2 is a possible D gene (6 bases). The germline V and J ends were trimmed by 4 bases and 3 bases, with 8 bases remaining between them. There are 14 residues in the CDR3. Looked up from germline, CDR1 is SGHRS and CDR2 is YFSETQ. CDR3 protein: CASSRRDGANVLTF. The CDR3 DNA reads as TGCGCCAGCAGCAGGCGGGATGGGGCCAACGTCCTGACTTTC.

The chain couples TRBV28 to TRBJ2-5; 7 bases agree with TRBD1. V shed 6 bases, J shed 5 bases, and the junction held 9 bases outside the gene matches. CDR1 is MDHEN, CDR2 SYDVKM, per germline. The CDR3 is 14 residues long. As DNA, the CDR3 is TGTGCCAGCAGCTCAGGGGGAGTCTGGGAGACCCAGTACTTC. This encodes CASSSGGVWETQYF.